This T cell receptor (beta chain) was sequenced for a study of T cell repertoires in aging, cancer and after chemotherapy. Amplification of TCR beta used genomic DNA extracted from peripheral blood. V lost 5 bases and J lost 0, with 4 bases in between. The germline V gene encodes CDR1 LGHNA and CDR2 YSLEER. This CDR3 is built from 12 residues. Rearranged V-D-J TRB sequences were amplified with a mixed TRB-A/B primer pool. TCRdb re-called the multiplex PCR reads through MiXCR, storing one row per CDR3 protein. The sample has about 9,500 distinct CDR3 sequences; 34% are singletons. The sequence came from a human donor in good health. Sequencing was carried out using blood. V usage is TRBV4-3 and J usage is TRBJ1-2, with no clear D. The CDR3 nucleotides read TGCGCCAGCAGCATGGCTAACTATGGCTACACCTTC. This translates into CASSMANYGYTF.